The 26 T cell receptor beta chains in this list originate from one sample, sequenced in a study of shared clonotypes between healthy human individuals. Using immunoSEQ multiplex PCR, the repertoire was profiled, and TCRdb retains in-frame clones only, with some absent. The table lists about 680,000 clones, less than 80% of them singletons, with under 2% in the top ten. The sequencing input was memory CD4+ T cells sorted from blood. Subset defined: CD45RA-negative fraction. These TCRs come from a woman under 40 in good health.

The chain couples TRBV5-1 to TRBJ1-1; a possible D gene is TRBD1 (6 bases). The CDR3 has 12 residues. Trimming took 4 bases from V and 3 from J, leaving 7 bases between them. The germline V gene encodes CDR1 SGHRS and CDR2 YFSETQ. CDR3 protein: CASSGQYTEAFF. The CDR3 DNA sequence: TGCGCCAGCAGCGGACAGTACACTGAAGCTTTCTTT.

Written as DNA, the CDR3 is TGTGCCAGCAGTCCGAGTGGTCCCTCCTACGAGCAGTACTTC. This translates into CASSPSGPSYEQYF. The chain uses TRBV28 and TRBJ2-7, with D unclear. The CDR3 is 14 residues long. Trimming removed 5 bases at V and 0 bases at J, with 11 bases between. The V gene's germline CDR1 is MDHEN and CDR2 SYDVKM.

This clone has only a few counts. The chain has TRBV9 and TRBJ1-3, with a possible D match to TRBD1 (5 bases). V dropped 3 bases and J dropped 4 bases, with 14 bases sitting between them. Germline-derived CDR1 and CDR2 are SGDLS and YYNGEE. The CDR3 covers 15 residues. In DNA form, the CDR3 reads TGTGCCAGCAGCGAGACAGCCGCGTGGGGAAACACCATATATTTT. Encoded protein: CASSETAAWGNTIYF.

The chain joins TRBV27 to TRBJ2-2; D is possibly TRBD1 (6 bases). The V gene lost 4 bases and the J gene lost 6 bases, with 9 bases spanning the gap. This CDR3 spans 13 amino acids. CDR1 is MNHEY and CDR2 is SMNVEV in the germline V gene (reference sequence). CDR3 loop: CASSSQGPGELFF. The CDR3 DNA reads as TGTGCCAGCAGTTCACAGGGTCCCGGGGAGCTGTTTTTT.

The gene calls are TRBV27 and TRBJ2-1; a weak D match, TRBD1 (6 bases). The V gene's germline CDR1 is MNHEY and CDR2 SMNVEV (reference sequence). V lost 7 bases and J lost 3, with 16 bases in between. The length of the CDR3 is 15 residues. The CDR3, as DNA: TGTGCCAGCACCAGAAAAGGGGGTCTCTACAATGAGCAGTTCTTC. Translating it yields CASTRKGGLYNEQFF.

As for this clone: A read error may account for a junction end that differs from germline. The rearrangement uses TRBV28 and TRBJ2-7; 8 bases are shared with TRBD2. CDR3 size: 11 residues. Germline CDR1 is MDHEN and CDR2 is SYDVKM. The CDR3 region has the DNA TGTGCCAGCAGTTTCAGCGGGAGCCAATTCTTC. This codes for CASSFSGSQFF.

This chain links TRBV5-1 with TRBJ2-5; 15 bases are a match to TRBD2. The CDR3 spans 18 residues. Germline V lookup: CDR1 SGHRS, CDR2 YFSETQ. The junction had 14 bases not matched to a gene; V was cut back by 7 bases and J by 4 bases. The CDR3 coding sequence is TGCGCCAGCTACTCGAATGCGGGACTAGCGGGAGGAGGAGAGACCCAGTACTTC. The encoded protein is CASYSNAGLAGGGETQYF.

This clone was seen a single time. The J gene is TRBJ1-1, the V gene TRBV28, with D possibly being TRBD1 (6 bases). The CDR3 is made up of 14 amino acids. Germline V gives CDR1 MDHEN, CDR2 SYDVKM. V lost 0 bases, J lost 3 bases, and 8 bases lay in between. CDR3 DNA sequence: TGTGCCAGCAGTTTATGGGGGGCATACACTGAAGCTTTCTTT. It is translated as CASSLWGAYTEAFF.

This chain uses TRBV14 with TRBJ1-2; D ambiguous. The CDR3 loop spans 15 amino acids. CDR1 is SGHDN and CDR2 is FVKESK in the germline V gene. Trimming stripped 0 bases from V and 8 bases from J, with 16 bases between. The CDR3 loop reads CASSQDSGGVRGYTF. Written as DNA, the CDR3 is TGTGCCAGCAGCCAAGATTCGGGAGGAGTGAGGGGCTACACCTTC.

V and J are TRBV4-1 and TRBJ2-3; no firm D call. Looked up from germline, CDR1 is MGHRA and CDR2 is YSYEKL. The V and J ends lost 1 base and 2 bases respectively, with 7 bases between them. The CDR3 is made up of 14 amino acids. In DNA, the CDR3 is TGCGCCAGCAGCCAAGTGGTCAACACAGATACGCAGTATTTT. It is translated as CASSQVVNTDTQYF.

The chain couples TRBV6-4 to TRBJ2-2; D uncertain. The CDR3 has 15 residues. CDR1 and CDR2 (germline): MRHNA, SNTAGT. The germline V and J ends were trimmed by 3 bases and 3 bases, with 11 bases remaining between them. Written as DNA, the CDR3 is TGTGCCAGCAGTGAGCCCGAACACTACACCGGGGAGCTGTTTTTT. Residues: CASSEPEHYTGELFF.

V gene TRBV11-2 combines with J gene TRBJ2-5; possibly TRBD1 or TRBD2 for D (5 bases each). Trimming took 1 base from V and 1 from J, leaving 10 bases between them. Germline V gene data show CDR1 as SGHAT and CDR2 as FQNNGV. CDR3 size: 15 residues. The CDR3 is CASSLALGTQETQYF. CDR3 coding DNA: TGTGCCAGCAGCTTAGCGCTGGGGACCCAAGAGACCCAGTACTTC.

The rearrangement uses TRBV7-6 and TRBJ2-1; D unclear. V was trimmed by 5 bases and J by 7 bases, leaving 12 bases between them. The CDR3 totals 13 residues. Germline V CDR1 and CDR2: SGHVS, FNYEAQ. CDR3 nucleotide sequence: TGTGCCAGCAGCACCCGAGACTTGAATGAGCAGTTCTTC. Translation: CASSTRDLNEQFF. The variable domain in full, with the rest retrieved from reference TRBV7-6 and TRBJ2-1, is GAGVSQSPRYKVTKRGQDVALRCDPISGHVSLYWYRQALGQGPEFLTYFNYEAQQDKSGLPNDRFSAERPEGSISTLTIQRTEQRDSAMYRCASSTRDLNEQFFGPGTRLTVL.

This chain uses TRBV5-1 with TRBJ2-2, with 7 bases aligning to TRBD1. V shed 4 bases, J shed 1 base, and the junction held 10 bases outside the gene matches. The CDR3 is 17 amino acids. Germline CDR1 and CDR2: SGHRS and YFSETQ. CDR3 sequence: CASSPSGQALNTGELFF. The CDR3 bases are TGCGCCAGCAGCCCCTCCGGACAGGCTCTGAACACCGGGGAGCTGTTTTTT.

V is TRBV4-1 and J is TRBJ2-5; TRBD1 aligns across 8 bases. The J call is uncertain, as TRBJ2-7 better fits the DNA end. This CDR3 region has 15 residues. The germline CDR1 and CDR2 sequences are MGHRA and YSYEKL. The CDR3 DNA is TGCGCCAGCAGCCAATCTCAGGGGGCGGTCTACGAGCAGTACTTC. Residues: CASSQSQGAVYEQYF.

A note on this clone: The same CDR3 is also encoded by other DNA sequences in this sample. The chain employs TRBV14 and TRBJ2-3, with D possibly being TRBD2 (6 bases). The length of the CDR3 is 16 residues. CDR1 SGHDN and CDR2 FVKESK come from the germline V gene. Trimming took off 1 base at V and 0 bases at J, with 11 bases between the two ends. CDR3 sequence reads: CASSQGSSGSTDTQYF. The CDR3 nucleotides are TGTGCCAGCAGCCAAGGATCCAGCGGGAGCACAGATACGCAGTATTTT.

CDR3 protein: CASSLNPSNEQFF. DNA of the CDR3: TGCGCCAGCAGCTTGAACCCCTCGAATGAGCAGTTCTTC. V and J are TRBV5-1 and TRBJ2-1; no firm D call. The CDR3 sequence is 13 residues long. Trimming shortened V by 1 base and J by 7 bases, and 9 bases separated the two germline ends. Germline V CDR1 and CDR2: SGHRS, YFSETQ.

The V and J genes are TRBV5-4 and TRBJ1-3; TRBD1 matches 7 bases. This CDR3 is 15 amino acids long. Germline V gives CDR1 SGHNT, CDR2 YYREEE (reference sequence). Germline trimming cut 4 bases from V and 0 bases from J; bases unmatched to any gene: 4. The CDR3 protein is CASSTGQNSGNTIYF. The CDR3 nucleotides are TGTGCCAGCAGCACGGGACAGAACTCTGGAAACACCATATATTTT.

The chain combines TRBV27 with TRBJ1-5, with a possible D match to TRBD1 (6 bases). The CDR3 length is 18 residues. Deletions cut 4 bases from V and 1 base from J, with 20 bases between. CDR1 is MNHEY, CDR2 SMNVEV, per germline (reference sequence). The CDR3 sequence is CASSSYGTPDGSNQPQHF. CDR3 coding DNA: TGTGCCAGCAGTTCCTACGGGACACCCGACGGGAGCAATCAGCCCCAGCATTTT.

The V gene is TRBV6-6, the J gene TRBJ2-7; D is possibly TRBD1 (5 bases). CDR1 is MNHNY, CDR2 SVGAGI, per germline (reference sequence). CDR3 length equals 14 residues. Trimming stripped 8 bases from V and 3 bases from J, with 17 bases between. The CDR3 DNA sequence: TGTGCCAGCGGACCTTCGAGAACAGGCTACGAGCAGTACTTC. As protein: CASGPSRTGYEQYF.

The genes are TRBV5-4 and TRBJ2-7; tentative D call: TRBD2 (6 bases). Trimming stripped 3 bases from V and 0 bases from J, with 16 bases between. This CDR3 contains 16 residues. The germline gives CDR1 SGHNT, CDR2 YYREEE (reference sequence). CDR3 sequence: CASSSALERASYEQYF. The CDR3 region has the DNA TGTGCCAGCAGCTCGGCGTTGGAGCGGGCCTCCTACGAGCAGTACTTC.

Remarks on this clone: At the DNA level, this CDR3 is encoded by other sequences in the same sample as well. The chain has TRBV25-1 and TRBJ2-7; 9 nucleotides align to TRBD1. CDR1 is MGHDK and CDR2 is SYGVNS in the germline V gene. Germline trimming cut 2 bases from V and 1 base from J; bases unmatched to any gene: 0. The CDR3 covers 14 residues. Written as DNA, the CDR3 is TGTGCCAGCAGTGAAGGGACAGGGTCCTACGAGCAGTACTTC. It is translated as CASSEGTGSYEQYF.

In this sample, this clone turned up once. The V gene is TRBV7-2, the J gene TRBJ2-5; no reliable D call. This CDR3 region has 14 residues. Germline CDR1 SGHTA, CDR2 FQGNSA. V was pared by 2 bases and J by 0 bases, with 7 bases between. The CDR3: CASSLSRNQETQYF. Here the CDR3 DNA reads TGTGCCAGCAGCTTATCCCGAAACCAAGAGACCCAGTACTTC.

The chain's CDR3 is CASSADRPNTEAFF. DNA of the CDR3: TGTGCCAGCAGCGCCGACAGGCCAAACACTGAAGCTTTCTTT. This rearrangement joins TRBV9 to TRBJ1-1; D might be TRBD1 (6 bases). The germline CDR1 and CDR2 sequences are SGDLS and YYNGEE. The length of the CDR3 is 14 residues. The V and J ends lost 3 bases and 2 bases respectively, with 11 bases between them.

This clone was counted many times. Other DNA sequences within the sample encode an identical CDR3. The chain is built from TRBV18 and TRBJ2-7; D is undetermined. The CDR3 has 11 residues. Germline V CDR1 and CDR2: KGHSH, LQKENI. V gave up 6 bases and J gave up 1 base, with 4 bases separating them. The CDR3 coding sequence is TGTGCCAGCTCTTCGTCCTACGAGCAGTACTTC. Protein sequence: CASSSSYEQYF.

In regard to this clone: This same CDR3 is encoded by further DNA sequences in the sample. The chain recombines TRBV6-1 with TRBJ2-5; 9 bases align to TRBD1. Looked up from germline, CDR1 is MNHNS and CDR2 is SASEGT. The CDR3 has 12 amino acids. V shed 6 bases, J shed 4 bases, and the junction held 0 bases outside the gene matches. The CDR3 spells CASRTGGETQYF. CDR3 DNA: TGTGCCAGCAGGACAGGGGGAGAGACCCAGTACTTC.